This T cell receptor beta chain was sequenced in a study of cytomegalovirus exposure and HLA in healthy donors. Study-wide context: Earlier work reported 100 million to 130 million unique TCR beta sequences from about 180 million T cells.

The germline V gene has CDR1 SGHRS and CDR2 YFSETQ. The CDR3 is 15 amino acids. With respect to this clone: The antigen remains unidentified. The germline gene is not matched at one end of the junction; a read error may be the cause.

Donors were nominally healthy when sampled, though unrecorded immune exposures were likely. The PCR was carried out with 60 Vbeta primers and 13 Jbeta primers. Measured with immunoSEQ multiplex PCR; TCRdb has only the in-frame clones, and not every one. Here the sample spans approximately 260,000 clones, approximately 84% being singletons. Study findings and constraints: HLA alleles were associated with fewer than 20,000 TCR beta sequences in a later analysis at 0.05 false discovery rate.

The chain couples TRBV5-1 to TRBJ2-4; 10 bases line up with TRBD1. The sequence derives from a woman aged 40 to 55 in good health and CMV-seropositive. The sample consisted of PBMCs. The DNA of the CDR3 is TGCGCCAGCAGCTTCGGGACAGGGGAAAAAACCATTCAGTACTTC. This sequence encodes CASSFGTGEKTIQYF.